Given below is one T cell receptor (beta chain) in context. This clonotype was observed many times. It lacks a known antigen. Per-base quality was not reported, and no clone a single base away is much larger than it. Library creation used multiplex PCR. Sequencing relied on an Illumina HiSeq 4000. To build TCR beta libraries, CDR3 regions were amplified by Arm-PCR using iRepertoire HTBI primers. Before sequencing, the PCR products underwent gel purification. In the authors' own workflow: Gene usage analysis of CDR3 amino acid clonotypes used the 62 TRBV and 11 to 15 TRBJ segments found across samples. COPE and FqMerger were used to merge the filtered high-quality paired reads into contigs. BLAST was used to align contigs to IMGT TRBV, TRBD and TRBJ reference genes, and CDR3 was defined according to IMGT. Any clonotype with a frequency above 0.1% was counted as a highly expanded clone. Shannon entropy served as the measure of repertoire diversity, while the Gini coefficient captured V-J evenness. Clonotypes shared by more than one individual were considered public. TCRdb trimmed the raw reads at Q25, called clones with MiXCR and kept productive beta chains. Each record represents a unique CDR3 protein, reported with the most common genes and DNA among its rows. TCRdb assigned the V and J calls; the authors' analysis was not used. For this sample there are 600,000 to 650,000 distinct CDR3 sequences; roughly 15% appear just once. Around a sixth of the sample comes from the top ten.

The data stem from a study of regulatory T cells in long-lasting Graves disease (dated by TCRdb to about 2021). Context from the whole study: Newly diagnosed Graves' disease patients had taken antithyroid drugs for less than 3 months. Patients with persistent Graves' disease were compared with patients with newly diagnosed Graves' disease using TCR sequencing and RNA sequencing of peripheral blood. The study was conducted in China and was registered as a clinical trial. TCR sequencing covered some 13 persistent and some 20 newly diagnosed Graves' disease patients, 33 samples in total. What the authors observed across the whole study: Only peripheral blood was studied, because thyroid tissue, the primary lesion, was inaccessible. TRBV28, TRBJ1-2 and TRBJ2-5 were preferentially used in persistent disease, while TRBV20-1 and TRBJ2-1 were favored in newly diagnosed disease. The authors acknowledged the small sample size as a limitation that may reduce accuracy. Only the TCR beta chain was sequenced and analyzed. A larger number of public clonotypes was shared among persistent patients (about 2,700) than among newly diagnosed patients (about 990). Lower TCR Shannon entropy and fewer highly expanded clones were observed in persistent Graves' disease patients than in newly diagnosed patients, which suggested clonal expansion.

From cysteine to phenylalanine, the CDR3 is 13 amino acids long. Only CDR3 DNA is held: 39 bases, read in frame from base 1. V drops 3 bases and J drops 5 bases, leaving 10 bases in between. Looking up the germline V gene (reference sequence) yields CDR1 MNHEY and CDR2 SMNVEV. This specimen's time point label, per the study, means: newly diagnosed GD, antithyroid drugs for less than 3 months. For both TCR sequencing and RNA sequencing, RNA was extracted from PBMCs using TRIzol. Graves' disease was diagnosed according to American Thyroid Association guidelines. Patients for the study were recruited at an endocrinology department in Xi'an, China. From each patient, approximately 10 milliliters of peripheral blood was collected into an EDTA anticoagulant tube. PBMCs were isolated by Ficoll Paque Plus density gradient separation without further T cell sorting. An Agilent 2100 Bioanalyzer and agarose gel were used to check RNA quality, and a NanoDrop 2000 was used to measure RNA concentration.

These sequences were also reported in another study, on T cells in Graves' hyperthyroidism and ophthalmopathy. The second publication reports: A patient counted as having stable Graves' hyperthyroidism if no progression to ophthalmopathy occurred over 18 months of follow-up. The hyperthyroidism patients were between 18 and 65 years old and newly diagnosed, with a disease duration of less than 2 months. Any patient with an uncontrolled infection, another autoimmune disease, pregnancy or lactation was excluded. Diagnoses were established on the basis of clinical symptoms, serum thyroxine and TRAb, thyroid ultrasound, and orbital computed tomography. A first-round RT-PCR of the TCR CDR3 used the HTBI primer set with the Qiagen OneStep RT-PCR kit. Most expanded thyroid clonotypes (frequency above 0.001) were also found in blood, which suggests that blood repertoires may mirror thyroid immune responses. In cross-validation, a model built on a 13 V-J signature told ophthalmopathy apart from stable hyperthyroidism with approximately 90% sensitivity and 81% to 82% specificity, and in testing the same model reached 80%/75%. In validation, the model predicted progression to ophthalmopathy a median of roughly six months before onset, with approximately 70% sensitivity and about 72% specificity. To identify TCR V-J signatures that set the groups apart, the researchers used a discovery cohort of about a hundred patients, made up of around 42 with Graves' ophthalmopathy and approximately 57 with stable Graves' hyperthyroidism. Whether ophthalmopathy could be predicted prospectively was tested in an independent validation cohort made up of roughly 19 hyperthyroidism patients plus 17 patients who later progressed to ophthalmopathy. The roughly 91 discovery patients were randomly split 7:3 into training and test sets. Thyroid tissue and blood T-cell repertoires from six Graves' hyperthyroidism patients were also compared in the study. After sampling, hyperthyroidism patients received methimazole starting at 30 mg daily, and ophthalmopathy patients received high-dose intravenous methylprednisolone. Libraries were constructed in a second round of multiplex PCR, after which size selection and purification were carried out. Paired-end sequencing of the libraries was performed with 100 bp reads on an Illumina HiSeq2000. SOAPnuke was used to process the raw data, with reads discarded if the reads contained adapters or uncalled bases, had a mean Phred below 15, or lacked an exact constant-primer or identifier match. COPE v1.2.5 was used to merge high-quality paired reads, and clonotypes were defined as unique nucleotide sequences. MiTCR v1.1 was used to align clonotypes to the IMGT TRBV, TRBD and TRBJ reference segments. The analysis was restricted to V-J combinations with a frequency above 0.0001, which together covered over 99% of the repertoires. The TCS score was defined as F50 (clonal expansion) divided by E x V (chaos), with BLOSUM62-based TCRdist calculated between CDR3 peptides within each V-J. Welch's t-statistics and random forest reduced roughly 530 V-J features to some 14, which were used in a naive Bayes classifier (R e1071). No statistical method was used to set the sample size in advance, and investigators knew the group allocation. TCR Vbeta CDR3 sequencing of some 140 peripheral blood samples (over 40 ophthalmopathy, roughly 74 hyperthyroidism and roughly 17 progressor patients) is reported in the paper.

Sequencing used peripheral blood mononuclear cells (PBMCs), obtained at new diagnosis, from a patient treated with antithyroid drugs. This sequence originates from a woman aged 25 to 45 with Graves disease. Donor details come from another sample of the same person, matched by shared clones. Here the chain combines TRBV27 and TRBJ1-1, with an unclear D gene assignment. For the CDR3, the sequence is CASSFGVGTEAFF. The sequence in DNA is TGTGCCAGCAGTTTTGGGGTGGGAACTGAAGCTTTCTTT.